This is a list of T cell receptor beta chains from one sample in a study of blood T cell repertoires in COVID-19. The repertoire was sequenced with immunoSEQ multiplex PCR; TCRdb's copy has only in-frame clones and lacks some. The table shows 250,000 to 300,000 clones, with roughly nine tenths occurring only once. Source material: peripheral blood. The source of these receptors is a woman aged 45 to 65 who had recovered from COVID-19. Each CDR3 is given with its conserved first and last residue. A D gene is named only where the DNA matches it firmly. Only part of the rows carry a size: once, few, many, or a class if the clone is expanded.

TRBD1 16 TRBJ1-1 . TRBV12-5 CASGRDRGLRSTEAFF TGTGCTAGTGGCCGGGACAGGGGGCTACGGAGCACTGAAGCTTTCTTT
TRBD1 15 TRBJ1-1 . TRBV19 CASSIRGQGRTEAFF TGTGCCAGTAGTATCCGAGGACAGGGTCGGACTGAAGCTTTCTTT
TRBD2 15 TRBJ2-1 . TRBV19 CASRLSGGPRNEQFF TGTGCCAGTAGACTTAGCGGGGGGCCGAGAAATGAGCAGTTCTTC
. 13 TRBJ1-1 once TRBV3-1/TRBV3-2 CASMGQLNTEAFF TGTGCCAGTATGGGGCAGTTGAACACTGAAGCTTTCTTT
. 15 TRBJ1-6 . TRBV11-2 CASSLVGQTNSPLHF TGTGCCAGCAGCTTAGTTGGACAGACTAATTCACCCCTCCACTTT
TRBD1 15 TRBJ1-6 . TRBV5-1 CASTTGQGVISPLHF TGCGCCAGCACCACGGGACAGGGGGTAATTTCACCCCTCCACTTT
TRBD2 15 TRBJ2-1 once TRBV7-3 CASSLKGLGDGEQFF TGTGCCAGCAGCTTAAAGGGACTAGGGGATGGTGAGCAGTTCTTC
. 14 TRBJ1-6 . TRBV5-1 CASSNDRNNSPLHF TGCGCCAGCAGTAATGACAGGAATAATTCACCCCTCCACTTT
TRBD1 17 TRBJ2-3 . TRBV24-1 CAADFGTALIGTDTQYF TGTGCCGCAGATTTCGGGACAGCTTTGATTGGCACAGATACGCAGTATTTT
. 13 TRBJ2-7 . TRBV3-1/TRBV3-2 CASSQLDTYEQYF TGTGCCAGCAGCCAATTAGACACTTACGAGCAGTACTTC
. 14 TRBJ2-7 . TRBV28 CASSPDIYSYEQYF TGTGCCAGCAGTCCCGACATATACTCCTACGAGCAGTACTTC
TRBD1 15 TRBJ1-4 . TRBV5-4 CASSLGGDRGEKLFF TGTGCCAGCAGCTTGGGGGGGGACAGGGGAGAAAAACTGTTTTTT
TRBD2 13 TRBJ2-5 . TRBV27 CASSSRGEETQYF TGTGCCAGCAGTTCGCGGGGGGAAGAGACCCAGTACTTC
TRBD2 16 TRBJ2-1 . TRBV5-4 CASSLELAGVGNEQFF TGTGCCAGCAGCTTGGAGTTAGCGGGAGTAGGGAATGAGCAGTTCTTC
TRBD1 15 TRBJ1-1 . TRBV6-5 CASSYSAGGNTEAFF TGTGCCAGCAGTTACTCGGCAGGGGGGAACACTGAAGCTTTCTTT